The entry below describes one T cell receptor (beta chain). Its antigen is still unknown. The data are from a study of cytomegalovirus exposure and HLA in healthy donors. Study-wide context: Early release data held about 85 million unique TCRs from HLA-typed donors. Points from the study as a whole: With DRB1 most and HLA-C fewest, TCR association rates differed between HLA loci in a later analysis. TCR beta V- and J-gene trimming, according to a later analysis, was linked to a missense DCLRE1C variant. Most TCR beta V segments were productive about 87% or about 30% of the time in an earlier analysis.

The CDR3 runs 13 residues. V gave up 6 bases and J gave up 4 bases, with 14 bases separating them. Germline-derived CDR1 and CDR2 are SQVTM and ANQGSEA. In the PCR, 60 Vbeta and 13 Jbeta primers were used. Clones were read by immunoSEQ multiplex PCR, and TCRdb kept only the in-frame ones, dropping some. The table has some 160,000 clones, around 84% seen once; the top ten hold more than 2%. The rearrangement links TRBV29-1 to TRBJ2-3; D is ambiguous. The receptor comes from a boy younger than 10 in good health and CMV-seronegative. Source material: PBMCs. The CDR3 loop is CSVLYRLSDTQYF. As DNA, the CDR3 is TGCAGCGTGCTTTACCGACTGTCAGATACGCAGTATTTT.